This T cell receptor (beta chain) was obtained from a study of PD-1 blockade in classical Hodgkin lymphoma. Study-level findings and limits: Differences between repertoires have undefined causes, possibly disease activity or prior therapy.

As concerns this clone: Its antigen is undetermined.

Some clones are missing from TCRdb's copy, which holds only in-frame ones; the method was immunoSEQ multiplex PCR. The sample contains tens of thousands of clones, more than 70% of which appear only once. Time point noted: cycle 4 day 1 (C4D1), after six to seven weeks of nivolumab. In every patient, relapse followed autologous stem cell transplantation, while exposure to brentuximab vedotin differed. Using magnetic negative selection, the CD4+ T cells were separated out of thawed PBMCs. The clonotype was recovered from a human donor with classical Hodgkin lymphoma. Material: CD4+ T cells from blood, obtained before the fourth cycle of nivolumab.

The CDR3 spells CASSLGYSYEQYF. The CDR3, as DNA: TGTGCCAGCAGCTTGGGGTATTCCTACGAGCAGTACTTC. The chain employs TRBV5-6 and TRBJ2-5, with unresolved D. With the DNA end fitting TRBJ2-7 better, the J assignment may be wrong. Germline V gene sequence: CDR1 SGHDT, CDR2 YYEEEE. This CDR3 is 13 amino acids long.